This T cell receptor (beta chain) was captured by sequencing in a study of T cell clones after liver transplantation. Study in general: Liver transplant recipients had immunosuppression withdrawal attempted within 2 years. TCRbeta sequencing after a pre-transplant mixed lymphocyte reaction identified graft-donor-reactive clones, later tracked in post-transplant blood. As an antigen-independent comparator, third-party-reactive TCRbeta sequences came from pre-transplant mixed lymphocyte reactions.

The CDR3 spans 11 residues. The germline V and J ends were trimmed by 6 bases and 4 bases, with 6 bases remaining between them. CDR1 and CDR2 (germline): MNHEY, SVGAGI. Clones were read by immunoSEQ multiplex PCR, and TCRdb kept only the in-frame ones, dropping some. The table has tens of thousands of clones, around 78% seen once. Unstimulated PBMCs were sorted into CD3+CD4+ and CD3+CD8+ populations. This material consisted of CD4+ T cells from blood, taken at the 22-month timepoint. The sequence was obtained from a human patient who received a liver transplant. The graft donor may account for some of the T cells. This rearrangement joins TRBV6-5 to TRBJ1-1; D gene uncertain. The CDR3 region is CASRKLTEAFF. DNA of the CDR3: TGTGCCAGCAGAAAGCTCACTGAAGCTTTCTTT.